This TCR beta chain was observed in a study of CD8 T cells in ankylosing spondylitis. A quantitative 5'-RACE method, one with molecular barcodes, was used to make TCR beta libraries. One entry per CDR3 protein, called by TCRdb with MiXCR from the 5' RACE reads. There are roughly 130,000 distinct CDR3 sequences in the sample; 7% occur only once, and more than 9% lies in the top ten. With 0 bases removed from V and 0 bases from J, the gap between germline ends came to 15 bases. Germline V lookup: CDR1 MNHEY, CDR2 SMNVEV (reference sequence). This CDR3 contains 17 residues. The material sequenced was blood, either unsorted or a sorted T cell fraction (not recorded which). The chain carries TRBV27 and TRBJ2-7; no clear D gene. The sequence came from a male donor with ankylosing spondylitis or in good health (not recorded which). CDR3 region: CASSLSDSLDVSYEQYF. Written as DNA, the CDR3 is TGTGCCAGCAGTTTATCAGACTCCCTCGACGTCTCCTACGAGCAGTACTTC.